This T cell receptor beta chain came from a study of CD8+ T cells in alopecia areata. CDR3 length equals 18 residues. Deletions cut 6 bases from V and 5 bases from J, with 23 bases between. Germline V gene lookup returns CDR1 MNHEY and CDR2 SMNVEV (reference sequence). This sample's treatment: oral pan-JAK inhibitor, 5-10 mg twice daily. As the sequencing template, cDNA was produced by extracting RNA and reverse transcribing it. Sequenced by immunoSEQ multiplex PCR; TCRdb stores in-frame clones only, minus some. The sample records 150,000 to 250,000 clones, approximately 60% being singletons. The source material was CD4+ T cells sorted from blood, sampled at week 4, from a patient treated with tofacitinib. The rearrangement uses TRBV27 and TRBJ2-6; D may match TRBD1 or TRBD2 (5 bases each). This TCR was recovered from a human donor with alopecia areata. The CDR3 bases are TGTGCCAGCAGCCCTAGACAGACCTTAGACTACAGGGCCAACGTCCTGACTTTC. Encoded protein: CASSPRQTLDYRANVLTF.